The 29 T cell receptor beta chains reported below all come from one sample, sequenced in a study of shared clonotypes between healthy human individuals. Produced via immunoSEQ multiplex PCR; TCRdb's table is partial and in-frame only. The sample includes 600,000 to 700,000 clones, 73% seen only once; the top ten take roughly 1.9%. The sequenced sample was memory CD4+ T cells sorted from blood. Subset reported: CD45RA-negative fraction. Every receptor here comes from a woman aged 25 to 39 in good health.

The gene calls are TRBV19 and TRBJ2-4, with 12 positions matching TRBD1. Trimming cost V 4 bases and J 3 bases; bases outside gene matches: 10. The CDR3 contains 18 residues. Germline values: CDR1 LNHDA, CDR2 SQIVND (reference sequence). CDR3 DNA: TGTGCCAGTAGTACACCGGGACAGGGGGCGAAGGGCAAAAACATTCAGTACTTC. Its translation: CASSTPGQGAKGKNIQYF. The complete variable domain, with remaining parts taken from reference TRBV19 and TRBJ2-4, reads DGGITQSPKYLFRKEGQNVTLSCEQNLNHDAMYWYRQDPGQGLRLIYYSQIVNDFQKGDIAEGYSVSREKKESFPLTVTSAQKNPTAFYLCASSTPGQGAKGKNIQYFGAGTRLSVL.

The chain couples TRBV5-1 to TRBJ2-7; D may be TRBD1 (6 bases). This CDR3 is built from 14 residues. Trimming left V 4 bases short and J 1 base short, with 12 bases between. The germline gives CDR1 SGHRS, CDR2 YFSETQ. CDR3 residues: CASSTSQGSYEQYF. Here the CDR3 DNA reads TGCGCCAGCAGCACCTCCCAGGGGTCCTACGAGCAGTACTTC.

The chain couples TRBV7-2 to TRBJ2-1; D gene ambiguous. V lost 5 bases and J lost 3, with 5 bases in between. The CDR3 contains 12 residues. Germline V gene data show CDR1 as SGHTA and CDR2 as FQGNSA. In DNA, the CDR3 is TGTGCCAGCAGCAGCGTCTACAATGAGCAGTTCTTC. Protein sequence: CASSSVYNEQFF.

The CDR3 loop is CASSRGLENYGYTF. The CDR3 DNA reads as TGTGCCAGCAGCCGGGGATTGGAAAACTATGGCTACACCTTC. The chain carries TRBV5-6 and TRBJ1-2; D not certain. The V gene's germline CDR1 is SGHDT and CDR2 YYEEEE. Trimming left V 4 bases short and J 2 bases short, with 12 bases between. CDR3 length: 14 amino acids.

This sequence joins TRBV5-1 and TRBJ1-5, with D perhaps TRBD1 (5 bases). Germline CDR1 reads SGHRS; CDR2 reads YFSETQ. Trimming stripped 4 bases from V and 5 bases from J, with 19 bases between. This CDR3 has 16 residues. The CDR3 reads CASSPGTAASHQPQHF. The DNA of the CDR3 is TGCGCCAGCAGCCCAGGGACCGCGGCCAGTCATCAGCCCCAGCATTTT.

The V and J genes are TRBV6-6 and TRBJ2-7, with TRBD2 matching 7 bases. The J segment lost 5 bases and the V segment lost 5 bases, leaving 6 bases of the junction unmatched. Germline-derived CDR1 and CDR2 are MNHNY and SVGAGI (reference sequence). CDR3 size: 13 residues. The CDR3 reads CASSPRLADEQYF. DNA of the CDR3: TGTGCCAGCAGTCCCAGACTAGCCGACGAGCAGTACTTC.

At least ten counts were recorded for this clone. The identical CDR3 is also encoded by other nucleotide sequences in the sample. The chain employs TRBV11-2 and TRBJ2-3; D not certain. The CDR3 has 15 residues. The V gene's germline CDR1 is SGHAT and CDR2 FQNNGV. V was clipped by 1 base and J by 2 bases, with 10 bases between them. The CDR3 DNA reads TGTGCCAGCAGCTTAGGTCACCAGCTCACAGATACGCAGTATTTT. Its translation: CASSLGHQLTDTQYF.

J is TRBJ2-1 and V is TRBV2, with D possibly being TRBD2 (6 bases). This CDR3 is built from 14 residues. CDR1 SNHLY and CDR2 FYNNEI come from the germline V gene. Trimming pared 7 bases from V and 6 bases from J, leaving 16 bases between. CDR3 nucleotides: TGTGCCAGCAATCTTTTAGCGGCACGCAATGAGCAGTTCTTC. Its protein is CASNLLAARNEQFF.

This clone has just a few counts. The rearrangement links TRBV11-2 to TRBJ1-6; 7 nucleotides match TRBD1. The CDR3 has 18 residues. Trimming cost V 2 bases and J 2 bases; bases outside gene matches: 9. CDR1 and CDR2 (germline): SGHAT, FQNNGV. This CDR3 reads CASSLSPTGVTYNSPLHF. The CDR3 coding sequence is TGTGCCAGCAGCTTATCCCCTACAGGGGTAACCTATAATTCACCCCTCCACTTT.

The chain is built from TRBV5-1 and TRBJ2-7; TRBD1 matches 8 bases. The length of the CDR3 is 16 residues. J lost 4 bases, V lost 0 bases, and 9 bases had no gene match. Looked up from germline, CDR1 is SGHRS and CDR2 is YFSETQ. The CDR3 DNA sequence: TGCGCCAGCAGCTTGGGAGGCAGGGGGCCCACGTACGAGCAGTACTTC. It encodes CASSLGGRGPTYEQYF.

The V gene is TRBV5-1, the J gene TRBJ2-7, with D perhaps matching TRBD2 (6 bases). Trimming took off 0 bases at V and 1 base at J, with 14 bases between the two ends. The germline gives CDR1 SGHRS, CDR2 YFSETQ. The CDR3 runs 16 residues. CDR3 coding DNA: TGCGCCAGCAGCTTGGCCTTGGGTGGGGGGTCCTACGAGCAGTACTTC. Its protein is CASSLALGGGSYEQYF.

V is TRBV6-1 and J is TRBJ1-5, with 10 bases aligning to TRBD1. Per germline, CDR1 MNHNS and CDR2 SASEGT. This CDR3 has 13 amino acids. With V trimmed by 11 bases and J by 4 bases, 5 bases remained unmatched. Here the CDR3 reads CAGGQGINQPQHF. Written as DNA, the CDR3 is TGTGCCGGGGGACAGGGGATTAATCAGCCCCAGCATTTT.

The rearrangement links TRBV7-3 to TRBJ2-3; D gene unclear. Trimming took 4 bases from V and 2 from J, leaving 4 bases between them. The CDR3 sequence is 12 residues long. The germline CDR1 and CDR2 sequences are SGHTA and FQGTGA. CDR3 sequence reads: CASSSNTDTQYF. CDR3 in DNA: TGTGCCAGCAGCTCGAACACAGATACGCAGTATTTT.

V is TRBV6-6 and J is TRBJ2-1, with TRBD2 matching 11 bases. Trimming removed 6 bases from V and 3 bases from J; junction bases left unmatched: 4. CDR1 and CDR2 from the germline V gene are MNHNY and SVGAGI (reference sequence). The CDR3 sequence is 15 residues long. The CDR3 sequence is CASRVAGGDYNEQFF. CDR3 nucleotides: TGTGCCAGCAGGGTAGCGGGGGGGGACTACAATGAGCAGTTCTTC.

The chain uses TRBV28 and TRBJ1-2; 8 bases match TRBD1. The CDR3 is 16 residues long. Germline loops: CDR1 MDHEN, CDR2 SYDVKM. V shed 6 bases, J shed 1 base, and the junction held 10 bases outside the gene matches. The CDR3 DNA reads as TGTGCCAGCAGCTCTAATTGGGACAGGATTAACTATGGCTACACCTTC. It is translated as CASSSNWDRINYGYTF.

The rearrangement uses TRBV6-1 and TRBJ2-1; D gene unclear. The CDR3 extends over 12 amino acids. V was clipped by 2 bases and J by 7 bases, with 6 bases between them. Germline CDR1 MNHNS, CDR2 SASEGT. This CDR3 reads CASSEWKNEQFF. CDR3 sequence (DNA): TGTGCCAGCAGTGAATGGAAAAATGAGCAGTTCTTC.

V and J are TRBV14 and TRBJ1-4, with D possibly TRBD1 on 5 matching bases. CDR3 length equals 14 residues. Germline V CDR1 and CDR2: SGHDN, FVKESK. V was shortened by 3 bases and J by 10 bases, with 15 bases between the two germline ends. This CDR3 is CASSQSQGRGKLFF. CDR3 coding DNA: TGTGCCAGCAGCCAGTCGCAGGGAAGGGGAAAACTGTTTTTT.

V is TRBV6-4 and J is TRBJ2-7, with 9 bases identical to TRBD1. V gave up 0 bases and J gave up 0 bases; unmatched junction bases: 12. Germline V lookup: CDR1 MRHNA, CDR2 SNTAGT. CDR3 length: 19 residues. As DNA, the CDR3 is TGTGCCAGCAGTGACTCGCCGGGACAGGGAGGCCAGAGCTCCTACGAGCAGTACTTC. Amino acids: CASSDSPGQGGQSSYEQYF.

The gene calls are TRBV29-1 and TRBJ2-1, with 8 bases fitting TRBD2. V gave up 6 bases and J gave up 9 bases; unmatched junction bases: 7. This CDR3 comprises 12 residues. Germline assignment: CDR1 SQVTM and CDR2 ANQGSEA. CDR3 protein: CSVQRELGEQFF. For the CDR3, the DNA is TGCAGCGTCCAGCGGGAGCTAGGTGAGCAGTTCTTC.

This rearrangement joins TRBV2 to TRBJ2-3; TRBD2 aligns across 14 bases. The CDR3 loop spans 15 amino acids. V dropped 7 bases and J dropped 4; count of bases not matched to a gene: 4. Germline V gives CDR1 SNHLY, CDR2 FYNNEI. CDR3 nucleotides: TGTGCCAGCACCCGACTAGCGGGAGGGGCAGATACGCAGTATTTT. Translation gives CASTRLAGGADTQYF.

This clone appeared once. The same CDR3 also results from other DNA sequences found in this sample. V usage is TRBV7-9 and J usage is TRBJ1-2; TRBD1 matches 8 bases. Germline CDR1 reads SEHNR; CDR2 reads FQNEAQ (reference sequence). The V and J ends lost 4 bases and 2 bases, in that order; junction bases with no gene match: 3. This CDR3 is built from 14 residues. CDR3 in amino acids: CASSSRQGNYGYTF. The CDR3 DNA follows: TGTGCCAGCAGCTCTAGACAGGGGAACTATGGCTACACCTTC.

The chain uses TRBV7-2 and TRBJ1-2; 10 bases fit TRBD1. The junction had 7 bases not matched to a gene; V was cut back by 5 bases and J by 10 bases. This CDR3 is built from 13 residues. Germline-derived CDR1 and CDR2 are SGHTA and FQGNSA. The CDR3, as DNA: TGTGCCAGCAGCGAGGGACAGGGGCTCGCCTACACCTTC. Its translation is CASSEGQGLAYTF.

This rearrangement joins TRBV5-1 to TRBJ2-1; D perhaps matches TRBD2 (7 bases). The length of the CDR3 is 18 residues. Germline CDR1 SGHRS, CDR2 YFSETQ. V dropped 0 bases and J dropped 0 bases, with 16 bases sitting between them. The CDR3 loop reads CASSLGRGRISSYNEQFF. CDR3 bases: TGCGCCAGCAGCTTGGGGCGGGGGCGGATTAGCTCCTACAATGAGCAGTTCTTC.

The chain couples TRBV2 to TRBJ1-4; TRBD1 might be the D (6 bases). Germline V gene lookup returns CDR1 SNHLY and CDR2 FYNNEI. The CDR3 totals 15 residues. Trimming took 6 bases from V and 5 from J, leaving 16 bases between them. This CDR3 reads CASSRLTGVNEKLFF. In nucleotides, the CDR3 is TGTGCCAGCAGCCGCTTGACAGGAGTCAATGAAAAACTGTTTTTT.

The rearrangement uses TRBV19 and TRBJ2-7, with D perhaps assigned TRBD1 or TRBD2 (7 bases each). The V end lost 3 bases, the J end lost 5 bases, and 17 bases lay between the germline ends. This CDR3 comprises 15 residues. Germline CDR1 reads LNHDA; CDR2 reads SQIVND (reference sequence). In DNA, the CDR3 is TGTGCCAGTAGTATGGGAGGGAGAGGGGGCAACGAGCAGTACTTC. Translating it yields CASSMGGRGGNEQYF.

This sequence joins TRBV7-6 and TRBJ2-7; 7 bases are shared with TRBD2. The germline CDR1 and CDR2 sequences are SGHVS and FNYEAQ. The CDR3 runs to 13 residues. V dropped 4 bases and J dropped 2; count of bases not matched to a gene: 2. Here the CDR3 reads CASSYRGAYEQYF. The CDR3 DNA reads TGTGCCAGCAGCTACCGGGGGGCCTACGAGCAGTACTTC.

About this clone itself: At one boundary the junction diverges from the germline segment, which might be a read error. The rearrangement links TRBV4-1 to TRBJ2-3; the match to TRBD2 covers 8 bases. The CDR3 covers 16 residues. Germline CDR1 MGHRA, CDR2 YSYEKL. The CDR3 DNA reads TGCGCCAGCAGCCCCTGGACTAGCCCAAGCACGGATACGCAGTATTTT. It yields the protein CASSPWTSPSTDTQYF.

The chain carries TRBV28 and TRBJ2-7, with D unclear. V was pared by 8 bases and J by 2 bases, with 13 bases between. Per the germline V gene, CDR1 is MDHEN and CDR2 is SYDVKM. The CDR3 totals 13 residues. CDR3 nucleotide sequence: TGTGCCAGCGGAGATTTCACCGCCTACGAGCAGTACTTC. Translated, it gives CASGDFTAYEQYF.

This rearrangement joins TRBV28 to TRBJ2-5; perhaps TRBD2 as D (6 bases). Deletions cut 8 bases from V and 3 bases from J, with 13 bases between. Germline CDR1 reads MDHEN; CDR2 reads SYDVKM. The CDR3 extends over 13 amino acids. In DNA, the CDR3 is TGTGCCAGCGGGGCGGGAATTGAAGAGACCCAGTACTTC. Translating it yields CASGAGIEETQYF.